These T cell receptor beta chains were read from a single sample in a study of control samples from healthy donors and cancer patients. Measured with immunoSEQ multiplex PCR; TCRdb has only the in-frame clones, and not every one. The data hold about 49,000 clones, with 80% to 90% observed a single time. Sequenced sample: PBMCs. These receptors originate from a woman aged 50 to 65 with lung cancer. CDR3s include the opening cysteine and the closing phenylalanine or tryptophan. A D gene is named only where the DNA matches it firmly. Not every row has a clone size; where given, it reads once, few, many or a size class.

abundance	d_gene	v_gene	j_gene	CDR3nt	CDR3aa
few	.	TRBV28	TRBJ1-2	TGTGCCAGCAGCTTTAGCGACAGGAATGGCTACACCTTC	CASSFSDRNGYTF
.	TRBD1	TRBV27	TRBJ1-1	TGTGCCAGCAGTTTATCGGGACAGGGGGGACACACTGAAGCTTTCTTT	CASSLSGQGGHTEAFF
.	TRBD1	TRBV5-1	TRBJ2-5	TGCGCCAGCAGCAATACCGGGACAGGGGAAGAGACCCAGTACTTC	CASSNTGTGEETQYF
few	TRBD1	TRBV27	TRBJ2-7	TGTGCCAGCAGTTTAGACAGGGGCGGGGAGCAGTACTTC	CASSLDRGGEQYF
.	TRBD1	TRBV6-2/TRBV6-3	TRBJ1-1	TGTGCCAGCAGTTACGGGACAGGGGGCACTGAAGCTTTCTTT	CASSYGTGGTEAFF
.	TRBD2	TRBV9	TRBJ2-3	TGTGCCAGCAGCGAGACTAGCGGGGGGGATACGCAGTATTTT	CASSETSGGDTQYF
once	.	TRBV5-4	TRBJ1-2	TGTGCCAGCAGCCCGGAGGGTCCTAATGGCTACACCTTC	CASSPEGPNGYTF
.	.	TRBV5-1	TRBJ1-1	TGCGCCAGCAGCAGGACAGATAGTGAAGCTTTCTTT	CASSRTDSEAFF
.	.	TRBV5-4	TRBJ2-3	TGTGCCAGCAGCTTTGTGGCAGATACGCAGTATTTT	CASSFVADTQYF
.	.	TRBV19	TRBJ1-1	TGTGCCACCCGGACCCTGGGAGGGACTGAAGCTTTCTTT	CATRTLGGTEAFF
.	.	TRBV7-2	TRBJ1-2	TGTGCCAGCAGCTTACAGAACTATGGCTACACCTTC	CASSLQNYGYTF
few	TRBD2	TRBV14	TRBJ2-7	TGTGCCAGCAGCTTCGGACTAGGCCCTTACGAGCAGTACTTC	CASSFGLGPYEQYF
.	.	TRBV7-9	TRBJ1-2	TGTGCCAGCAGCTTAGGTGCCGGGCTGGATTATGGCTACACCTTC	CASSLGAGLDYGYTF
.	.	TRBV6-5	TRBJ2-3	TGTGCCAGCAGCCGCACAGATACGCAGTATTTT	CASSRTDTQYF
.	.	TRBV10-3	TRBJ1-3	TGTGCCATCAGCGGGGGAAACACCATATATTTT	CAISGGNTIYF
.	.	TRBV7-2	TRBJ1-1	TGTGCCAGCAGCTACAGGGATTTTCTGAACACTGAAGCTTTCTTT	CASSYRDFLNTEAFF
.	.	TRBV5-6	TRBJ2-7	TGTGCCAGCAGCTTAGGAGGGTACGAGCAGTACTTC	CASSLGGYEQYF
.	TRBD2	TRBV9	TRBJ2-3	TGTGCCAGCAGCGTAGTCAGCGGGGGGGCCACAGATACGCAGTATTTT	CASSVVSGGATDTQYF
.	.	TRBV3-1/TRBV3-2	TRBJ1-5	TGTGCCAGCAATTCGGGGGGGGGACAGCCCCAGCATTTT	CASNSGGGQPQHF
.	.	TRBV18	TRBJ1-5	TGTGCCAGCTCACCATCAGGGATTAGCAATCAGCCCCAGCATTTT	CASSPSGISNQPQHF
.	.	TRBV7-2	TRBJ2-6	TGTGCCAGCAGCTTGGGAGGGGCCAACGTCCTGACTTTC	CASSLGGANVLTF
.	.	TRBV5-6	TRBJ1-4	TGTGCCAGCAGCAGGGGTGGGGACACAACTAATGAAAAACTGTTTTTT	CASSRGGDTTNEKLFF
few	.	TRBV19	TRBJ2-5	TGTGCCAGTAGTATTATAGGGACGGATCAAGAGACCCAGTACTTC	CASSIIGTDQETQYF
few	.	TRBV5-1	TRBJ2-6	TGCGCCAGTACCCAGAACTCTGGGGCCAACGTCCTGACTTTC	CASTQNSGANVLTF
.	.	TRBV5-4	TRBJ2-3	TGTGCCAGCAAAGACGGAGGATTCGATACGCAGTATTTT	CASKDGGFDTQYF
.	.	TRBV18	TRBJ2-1	TGTGCCAGCTCCCCCGCCAGGGGCTACAATGAGCAGTTCTTC	CASSPARGYNEQFF
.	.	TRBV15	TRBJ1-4	TGTGCCACCAGCAGTGAGGGTGTCGGCGGTGAAAAACTGTTTTTT	CATSSEGVGGEKLFF
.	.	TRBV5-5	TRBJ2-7	TGTGCCAGCAGCCTCCTCGGGAAACCTGGCGAGCAGTACTTC	CASSLLGKPGEQYF
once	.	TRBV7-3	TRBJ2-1	TGTGCCAGCAGCCCCCAGGGGCACTCCTACAATGAGCAGTTCTTC	CASSPQGHSYNEQFF
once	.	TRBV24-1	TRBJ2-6	TGTGCCACCAGTGACAGGGAGATTGGGGCCAACGTCCTGACTTTC	CATSDREIGANVLTF
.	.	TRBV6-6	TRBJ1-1	TGTGCCAGCAGTTACTCGTCAGGAGAAGCTTTCTTT	CASSYSSGEAFF
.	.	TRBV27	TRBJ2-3	TGTGCCAGCAGTTTAGGGGGCACAGATACGCAGTATTTT	CASSLGGTDTQYF
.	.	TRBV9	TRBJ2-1	TGTGCCAGCAGCCCGGGACTCGGATACAATGAGCAGTTCTTC	CASSPGLGYNEQFF
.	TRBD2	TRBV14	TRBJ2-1	TGTGCCAGCAGCACTAGCGGGGAAACCTACAATGAGCAGTTCTTC	CASSTSGETYNEQFF
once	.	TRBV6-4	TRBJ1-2	TGTGCCAGCAGTCCCGGACAGTCCTATGGCTACACCTTC	CASSPGQSYGYTF
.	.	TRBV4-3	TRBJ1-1	TGCGCCAGCAGCCAAGATTCTACTTTTCGAAACACTGAAGCTTTCTTT	CASSQDSTFRNTEAFF
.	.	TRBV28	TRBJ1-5	TGTGCCAGCAGTTTATTCAGGCTTGATCAGCCCCAGCATTTT	CASSLFRLDQPQHF
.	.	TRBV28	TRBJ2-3	TGTGCCAGCACCATTTCAGGGACAGATACGCAGTATTTT	CASTISGTDTQYF
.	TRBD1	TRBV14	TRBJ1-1	TGTGCCAGCAGCCCCGGGAGCGGGACAGGGAACACTGAAGCTTTCTTT	CASSPGSGTGNTEAFF
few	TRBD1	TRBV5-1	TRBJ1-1	TGCGCCAGCAGCTTGGACAGGGGAGCTGAAGCTTTCTTT	CASSLDRGAEAFF